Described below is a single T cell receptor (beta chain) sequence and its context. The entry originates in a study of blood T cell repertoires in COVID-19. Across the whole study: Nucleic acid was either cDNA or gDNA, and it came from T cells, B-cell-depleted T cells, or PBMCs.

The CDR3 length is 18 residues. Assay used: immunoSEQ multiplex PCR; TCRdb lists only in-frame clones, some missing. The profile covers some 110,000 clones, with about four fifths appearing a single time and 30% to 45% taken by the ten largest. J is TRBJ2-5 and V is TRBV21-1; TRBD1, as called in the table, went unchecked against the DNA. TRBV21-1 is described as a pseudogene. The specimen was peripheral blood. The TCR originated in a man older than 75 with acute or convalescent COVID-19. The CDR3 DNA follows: TGTGCCAGCAGCATCCCCCGCCAGGACAGGGGCGATCAAGAGACCCAGTACTTC. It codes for CASSIPRQDRGDQETQYF.